These 4 T cell receptor beta chains were sequenced from one sample in a study of blood T cell repertoires in COVID-19 (dated by TCRdb to about 2020). Libraries were made using the immunoSEQ multiplex PCR assay. Imported from immuneACCESS, the table was reduced by TCRdb to in-frame sequences with V and J called. These copies leave out some clones; in studies compared against another copy, an unresolved V gene accounts for under half, and the cause of the remainder is not known. The sample table lists a few hundred thousand clones, about 91% of them with a count of one. Approximately 1.2% of the sample lies in the top ten. Sequenced sample: PBMCs or T cells enriched from blood (not recorded which). All receptors come from a human donor in a cohort exposed to, infected with or recovered from COVID-19 (not recorded which). The donor label of this sample is uncertain.

This chain links TRBV19 with TRBJ1-6; 9 bases are shared with TRBD1. Germline CDR1 LNHDA, CDR2 SQIVND (reference sequence). Losses at the gene ends were 5 bases for V and 9 bases for J; bases not matched to a gene: 8. This CDR3 region has 15 residues. The CDR3 region is CASSYGTGGGSPLHF. In nucleotides, the CDR3 is TGTGCCAGTAGTTACGGAACAGGGGGCGGTTCACCCCTCCACTTT.

The rearrangement joins TRBV19 to TRBJ1-2; D remains ambiguous. With 4 bases removed from V and 4 bases from J, the gap between germline ends came to 16 bases. The germline CDR1 and CDR2 sequences are LNHDA and SQIVND (reference sequence). The CDR3 runs 15 residues. CDR3 protein: CASSRGSLSGYGYTF. CDR3 nucleotides: TGTGCCAGTAGTAGGGGAAGTCTAAGCGGCTATGGCTACACCTTC.

V gene TRBV5-1 combines with J gene TRBJ2-1, with D unclear. V dropped 0 bases and J dropped 0 bases, with 10 bases sitting between them. The germline CDR1 and CDR2 sequences are SGHRS and YFSETQ. This CDR3 has 16 amino acids. CDR3 DNA sequence: TGCGCCAGCAGCTTGGCTGGCTCAAGCTCCTACAATGAGCAGTTCTTC. Its protein product is CASSLAGSSSYNEQFF.

This sequence joins TRBV19 and TRBJ1-6; TRBD1 matches 7 bases. The CDR3 consists of 14 residues. V shed 7 bases and J 10 bases; nucleotides not matched to a gene: 10. CDR1 is LNHDA and CDR2 is SQIVND in the germline V gene (reference sequence). The CDR3 DNA reads as TGTGCCAGTAACCGGGACAGTCGGGGATCACCCCTCCACTTT. It yields the protein CASNRDSRGSPLHF.